These 4 T cell receptor beta chains came from one sample sequenced in a study of blood T cell repertoires in COVID-19. Assay used: immunoSEQ multiplex PCR; TCRdb lists only in-frame clones, some missing. In the table there are roughly 120,000 clones, around four fifths of which are singletons. The specimen sequenced was peripheral blood. Every receptor here comes from a man aged 30 to 45 with acute or convalescent COVID-19.

The V and J genes are TRBV15 and TRBJ2-7; weak D call: TRBD1 (5 bases). V was shortened by 4 bases and J by 2 bases, with 9 bases between the two germline ends. The length of the CDR3 is 13 residues. Looked up from germline, CDR1 is LNHNV and CDR2 is YYDKDF (reference sequence). The CDR3 spells CATSKGITYEQYV. The CDR3 DNA sequence: TGTGCCACCAGCAAGGGGATAACCTACGAGCAGTACGTC.

This clone appeared a single time. The V call is TRBV7-9, the J call TRBJ2-1, with TRBD2 matching over 11 bases. CDR3 length: 16 amino acids. V was pared by 5 bases and J by 0 bases, with 3 bases of the junction left unmatched. Germline values: CDR1 SEHNR, CDR2 FQNEAQ (reference sequence). CDR3 nucleotides: TGTGCCAGCAGCGCTAGCGGGGGGCTCTCCTACAATGAGCAGTTCTTC. Amino acids: CASSASGGLSYNEQFF.

This chain connects TRBV6-5 to TRBJ2-7, with D maybe TRBD1 (6 bases). Germline values: CDR1 MNHEY, CDR2 SVGAGI. CDR3 length: 13 residues. The V gene lost 6 bases and the J gene lost 3 bases, with 12 bases spanning the gap. This chain's CDR3 is CASSLGRGYEQYV. The DNA of the CDR3 is TGTGCCAGCAGCCTGGGCAGGGGCTACGAGCAGTACGTC.

The chain has TRBV9 and TRBJ2-1; TRBD2 matches 14 bases. Trimming at V came to 3 bases and at J to 13 bases, leaving 9 bases not matched to a gene. This CDR3 has 15 amino acids. Germline V gene lookup returns CDR1 SGDLS and CDR2 YYNGEE. The CDR3 protein is CASSERLAGGPPQFF. The CDR3 bases are TGTGCCAGCAGCGAGAGACTAGCGGGGGGGCCTCCTCAGTTCTTC.